The 2 T cell receptor beta chains below all came from one sample that was sequenced in a study of T cells in Graves' hyperthyroidism and ophthalmopathy. The investigators amplified TCR beta CDR3 regions from RNA transcripts. A first-round RT-PCR of the TCR CDR3 used the HTBI primer set. MiXCR, run by TCRdb on the multiplex PCR reads, gives a single entry per CDR3 protein. The repertoire holds hundreds of thousands of distinct CDR3 sequences, with just under 20% as singletons. Specimen: blood. These receptors were obtained from a man between 35 and 55 years old with Graves' ophthalmopathy.

A few counts support this clonotype. The chain has TRBV19 and TRBJ1-1, with 9 bases that match TRBD1. With 6 bases clipped from V and 5 bases from J, the junction kept 7 bases outside the gene matches. The CDR3 spans 14 residues. CDR1 and CDR2 from the germline V gene are LNHDA and SQIVND (reference sequence). CDR3 DNA: TGTGCCAGTAGGGGGGACAGGGCCAGGACTGAAGCTTTCTTT. Translated, it gives CASRGDRARTEAFF.

This clonotype has ten or more counts. V and J are TRBV27 and TRBJ2-7; D not certain. Trimming shortened V by 8 bases and J by 0 bases, and 11 bases separated the two germline ends. Germline values: CDR1 MNHEY, CDR2 SMNVEV (reference sequence). The CDR3 contains 13 residues. The CDR3, as DNA: TGTGCCAGCGGACCCTCGAGCTCCTACGAGCAGTACTTC. Protein product: CASGPSSSYEQYF.